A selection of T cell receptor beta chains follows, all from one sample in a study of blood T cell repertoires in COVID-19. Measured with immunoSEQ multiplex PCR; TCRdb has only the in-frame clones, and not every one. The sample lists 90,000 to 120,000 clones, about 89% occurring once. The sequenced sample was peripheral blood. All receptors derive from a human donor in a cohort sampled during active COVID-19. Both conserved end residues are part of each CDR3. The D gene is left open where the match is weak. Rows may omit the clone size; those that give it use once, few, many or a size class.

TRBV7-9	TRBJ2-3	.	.	CASRPVGALWADTQYF	TGTGCCAGCAGGCCAGTGGGCGCGTTATGGGCAGATACGCAGTATTTT
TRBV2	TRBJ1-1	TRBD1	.	CASSERGTGSTEAFF	TGTGCCAGCAGTGAACGGGGGACAGGCTCGACTGAAGCTTTCTTT
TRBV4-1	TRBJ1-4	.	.	CASSQEFIGGVGKLFF	TGCGCCAGCAGCCAAGAATTTATCGGGGGAGTAGGAAAACTGTTTTTT
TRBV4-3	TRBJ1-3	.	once	CASSQGRNTIYF	TGCGCCAGCAGCCAGGGGAGGAACACCATATATTTT
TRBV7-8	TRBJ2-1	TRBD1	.	CASSLEGTGHNTEQFF	TGTGCCAGCAGCTTAGAGGGGACAGGCCACAACACTGAGCAGTTCTTC
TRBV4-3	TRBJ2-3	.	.	CASSRRDLDTQYF	TGCGCCAGCAGCCGCCGGGATCTGGATACGCAGTATTTT
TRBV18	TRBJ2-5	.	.	CASSPTRTVYQETQYF	TGTGCCAGCTCACCTACTCGGACAGTATACCAAGAGACCCAGTACTTC
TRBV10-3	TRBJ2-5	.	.	CAISEPRGSRETQYF	TGTGCCATCAGTGAGCCCAGGGGATCGCGTGAGACCCAGTACTTC
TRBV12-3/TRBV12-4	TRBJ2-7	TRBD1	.	CASSRTGNMVQYF	TGTGCCAGCAGTCGGACAGGGAACATGGTGCAGTACTTC
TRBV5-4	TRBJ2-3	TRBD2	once	CASSPTGGSGGASDTQYF	TGTGCCAGCAGCCCGACGGGGGGAAGCGGGGGAGCTTCAGATACGCAGTATTTT
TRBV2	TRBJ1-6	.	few	CASRDYNSPLHF	TGTGCCAGCCGGGACTATAATTCACCCCTCCACTTT
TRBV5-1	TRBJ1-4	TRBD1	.	CASSLRPGQGNEKLFF	TGCGCCAGCAGCCTACGACCGGGACAGGGGAATGAAAAACTGTTTTTT
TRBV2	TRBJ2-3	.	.	CASTQTWTDTQYF	TGTGCCAGCACCCAGACTTGGACAGATACGCAGTATTTT
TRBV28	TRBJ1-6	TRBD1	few	CASSLPGQGPYNSPLHF	TGTGCCAGCAGCTTACCAGGACAGGGACCATATAATTCACCCCTCCACTTT
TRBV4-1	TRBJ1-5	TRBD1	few	CASSQRQGRESNQPQHF	TGCGCCAGCAGCCAACGACAGGGGCGTGAAAGCAATCAGCCCCAGCATTTT
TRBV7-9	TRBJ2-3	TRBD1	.	CASSPDRGLSDTQYF	TGTGCCAGCAGTCCCGACAGGGGTCTCTCAGATACGCAGTATTTT
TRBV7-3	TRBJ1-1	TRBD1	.	CASRRDRDTEAFF	TGTGCCAGCAGAAGGGACAGGGATACTGAAGCTTTCTTT
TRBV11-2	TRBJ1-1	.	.	CASSLVPGGNTEAFF	TGTGCCAGCAGCTTAGTACCCGGGGGGAACACTGAAGCTTTCTTT
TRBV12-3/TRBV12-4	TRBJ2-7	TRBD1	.	CASSPTGEYEQYF	TGTGCCAGCAGTCCTACAGGGGAATACGAGCAGTACTTC
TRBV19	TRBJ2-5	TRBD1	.	CASSAGTGGLTQYF	TGTGCCAGTAGCGCCGGGACAGGGGGTTTGACCCAGTACTTC
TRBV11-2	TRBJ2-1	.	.	CASSLDRTMYNEQFF	TGTGCCAGCAGCTTAGACCGGACTATGTACAATGAGCAGTTCTTC
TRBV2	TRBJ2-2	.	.	CASSETDTGELFF	TGTGCCAGCAGTGAGACTGATACCGGGGAGCTGTTTTTT
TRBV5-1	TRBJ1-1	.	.	CASSPLQGTNTEAFF	TGCGCCAGCAGCCCACTGCAGGGGACGAACACTGAAGCTTTCTTT
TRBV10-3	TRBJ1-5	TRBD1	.	CAISESRVRGTSYSNQPQHF	TGTGCCATCAGTGAGTCGAGGGTCAGGGGGACATCATATAGCAATCAGCCCCAGCATTTT
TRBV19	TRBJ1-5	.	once	CASSIAIGGNQPQHF	TGTGCCAGTAGTATAGCCATTGGGGGGAATCAGCCCCAGCATTTT
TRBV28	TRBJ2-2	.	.	CASSWTENTGELFF	TGTGCCAGCAGTTGGACTGAGAACACCGGGGAGCTGTTTTTT
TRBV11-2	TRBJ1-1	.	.	CASSRHGGDNTEAFF	TGTGCCAGCAGCCGCCACGGAGGGGACAACACTGAAGCTTTCTTT
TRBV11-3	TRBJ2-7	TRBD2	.	CASSLVSGGTSYEQYF	TGTGCCAGCAGCTTAGTTAGCGGGGGGACCTCCTACGAGCAGTACTTC
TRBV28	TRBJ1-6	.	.	CAIPLARGTSSPLHF	TGTGCCATCCCCCTAGCCAGGGGTACTAGTTCACCCCTCCACTTT
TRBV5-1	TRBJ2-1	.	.	CASSLGHADNEQFF	TGCGCCAGCAGCTTGGGACACGCAGACAATGAGCAGTTCTTC
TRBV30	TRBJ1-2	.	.	CAWSHAGARNYGYTF	TGTGCCTGGAGTCACGCGGGGGCCAGAAACTATGGCTACACCTTC
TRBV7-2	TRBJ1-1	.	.	CASSLVKGWNTEAFF	TGTGCCAGCAGCTTAGTTAAGGGGTGGAACACTGAAGCTTTCTTT
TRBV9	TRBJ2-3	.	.	CASTTSPSYTDTQYF	TGTGCCAGCACCACCTCACCTAGCTACACAGATACGCAGTATTTT
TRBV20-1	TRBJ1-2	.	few	CSASNGYTF	TGCAGTGCTAGCAATGGCTACACCTTC
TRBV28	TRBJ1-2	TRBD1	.	CASSLNPGQGRGYTF	TGTGCCAGCAGTTTAAATCCGGGACAGGGTCGTGGCTACACCTTC
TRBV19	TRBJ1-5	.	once	CASSTVGGSNQPQHF	TGTGCCAGTAGTACCGTGGGGGGGAGCAATCAGCCCCAGCATTTT
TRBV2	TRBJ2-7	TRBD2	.	CASTLAGGRYEQYF	TGTGCCAGCACTCTAGCGGGGGGTCGCTACGAGCAGTACTTC
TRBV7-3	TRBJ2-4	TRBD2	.	CASGPRVAGGPWEEDIQYF	TGTGCCAGCGGCCCCCGGGTAGCGGGAGGCCCATGGGAAGAGGACATTCAGTACTTC
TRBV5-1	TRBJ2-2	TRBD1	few	CASRDDRANTGELFF	TGCGCCAGCAGAGACGACAGGGCGAACACCGGGGAGCTGTTTTTT
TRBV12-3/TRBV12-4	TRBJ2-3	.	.	CASSPTGTDTQYF	TGTGCCAGCAGTCCCACAGGTACAGATACGCAGTATTTT
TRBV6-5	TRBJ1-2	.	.	CASTLGNYGYTF	TGTGCCAGCACCCTCGGGAACTATGGCTACACCTTC
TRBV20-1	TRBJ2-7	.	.	CSAWTVGEQYF	TGCAGTGCGTGGACTGTGGGCGAGCAGTACTTC
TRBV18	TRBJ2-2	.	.	CASSAGLANTGELFF	TGTGCCAGCTCAGCCGGACTGGCGAACACCGGGGAGCTGTTTTTT
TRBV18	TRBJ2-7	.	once	CASSPPSPAYHYEQYF	TGTGCCAGCTCACCACCTAGCCCGGCGTACCACTACGAGCAGTACTTC
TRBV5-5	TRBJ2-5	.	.	CASSRNPPGEPAAETQYF	TGTGCCAGCAGCCGGAATCCTCCGGGGGAACCCGCAGCAGAGACCCAGTACTTC
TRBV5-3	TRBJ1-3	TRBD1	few	CARSPDRGNTIYF	TGTGCCAGAAGCCCGGACAGGGGAAACACCATATATTTT